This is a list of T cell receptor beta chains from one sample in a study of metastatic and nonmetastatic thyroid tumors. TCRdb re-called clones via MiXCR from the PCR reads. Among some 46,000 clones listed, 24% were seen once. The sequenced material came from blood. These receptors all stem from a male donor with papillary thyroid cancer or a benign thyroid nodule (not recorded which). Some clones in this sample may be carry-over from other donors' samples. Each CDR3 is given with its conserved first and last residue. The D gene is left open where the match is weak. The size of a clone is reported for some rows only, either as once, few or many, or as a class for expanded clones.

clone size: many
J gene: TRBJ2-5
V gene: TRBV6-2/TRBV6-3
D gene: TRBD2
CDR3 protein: CASSYELTSGIEETQYF
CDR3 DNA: TGTGCCAGCAGTTACGAATTGACTAGCGGGATTGAAGAGACCCAGTACTTC

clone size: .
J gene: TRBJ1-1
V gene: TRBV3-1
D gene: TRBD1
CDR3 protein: CASSHSTGDTEAFF
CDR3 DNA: TGTGCCAGCAGCCACTCAACAGGGGACACTGAAGCTTTCTTT

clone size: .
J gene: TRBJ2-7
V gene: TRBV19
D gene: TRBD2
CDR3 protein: CASSVSGANYEQYF
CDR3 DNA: TGTGCCAGTTCTGTTAGCGGGGCGAATTACGAGCAGTACTTC

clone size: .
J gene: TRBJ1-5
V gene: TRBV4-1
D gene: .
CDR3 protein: CASSQGTNSNQPQHF
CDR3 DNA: TGCGCCAGCAGCCAAGGGACAAATAGCAATCAGCCCCAGCATTTT

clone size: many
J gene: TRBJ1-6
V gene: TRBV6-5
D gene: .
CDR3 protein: CASSYNRGNSPLHF
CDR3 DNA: TGTGCCAGCAGTTATAATAGGGGAAATTCACCCCTCCACTTT

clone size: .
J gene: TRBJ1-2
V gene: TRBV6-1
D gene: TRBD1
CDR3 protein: CASSEGQGNNYGYTF
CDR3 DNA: TGTGCCAGCAGTGAGGGACAGGGAAATAACTATGGCTACACCTTC

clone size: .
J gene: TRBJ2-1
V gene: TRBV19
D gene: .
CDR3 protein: CASSFLGSHNEQFF
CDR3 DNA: TGTGCCAGTAGTTTTCTCGGGAGTCACAATGAGCAGTTCTTC

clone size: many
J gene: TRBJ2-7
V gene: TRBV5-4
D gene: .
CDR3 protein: CASSRDVADEQYF
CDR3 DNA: TGTGCCAGCAGCCGGGACGTCGCCGACGAGCAGTACTTC

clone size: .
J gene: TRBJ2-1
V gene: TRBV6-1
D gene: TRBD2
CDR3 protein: CASSSSGRNYNEQFF
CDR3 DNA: TGTGCCAGCAGCTCTAGCGGGAGGAATTACAATGAGCAGTTCTTC

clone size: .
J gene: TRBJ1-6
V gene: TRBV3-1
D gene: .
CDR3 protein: CASSQAWGASRSPLHF
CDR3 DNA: TGTGCCAGCAGCCAAGCCTGGGGCGCCTCCCGGTCACCCCTCCACTTT

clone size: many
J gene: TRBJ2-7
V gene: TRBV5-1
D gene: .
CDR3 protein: CASSFEGYEQYF
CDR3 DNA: TGCGCCAGCAGCTTCGAGGGCTACGAGCAGTACTTC

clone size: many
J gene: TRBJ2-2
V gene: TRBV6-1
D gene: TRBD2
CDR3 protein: CASSSPGAGEYLGELFF
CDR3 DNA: TGTGCCAGCAGTAGCCCCGGTGCGGGAGAATATCTCGGGGAGCTGTTTTTT

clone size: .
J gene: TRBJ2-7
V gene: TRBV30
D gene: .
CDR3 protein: CAWRESWTAPYEQYF
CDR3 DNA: TGTGCCTGGAGGGAATCTTGGACGGCCCCCTACGAGCAGTACTTC

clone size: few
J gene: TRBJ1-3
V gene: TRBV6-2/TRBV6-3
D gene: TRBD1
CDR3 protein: CASSTGTGGNLGGNTIYF
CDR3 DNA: TGTGCCAGCAGCACCGGGACAGGGGGCAATCTGGGTGGAAACACCATATATTTT

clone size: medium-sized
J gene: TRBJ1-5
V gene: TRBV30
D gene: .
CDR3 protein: CAWSMFSSNQPQHF
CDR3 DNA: TGTGCCTGGAGTATGTTCAGTAGCAATCAGCCCCAGCATTTT

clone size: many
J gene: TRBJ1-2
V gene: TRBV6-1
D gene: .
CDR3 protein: CASSEAGYGYTF
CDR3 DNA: TGTGCCAGCAGTGAAGCGGGTTATGGCTACACCTTC

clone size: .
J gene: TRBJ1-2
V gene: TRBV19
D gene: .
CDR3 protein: CASSILRSGFWGWGF
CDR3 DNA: TGTGCCAGTAGTATATTACGTTCGGGTTTTTGGGGTTGGGGCTTC

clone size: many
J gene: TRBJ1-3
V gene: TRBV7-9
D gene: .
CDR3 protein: CASGGQGLSGNTIYF
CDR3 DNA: TGTGCCAGCGGGGGGCAGGGCCTCTCTGGAAACACCATATATTTT

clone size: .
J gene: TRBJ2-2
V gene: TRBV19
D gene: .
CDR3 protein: CASSIKPGELFF
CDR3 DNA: TGTGCCAGTAGTATCAAGCCCGGGGAGCTGTTTTTT

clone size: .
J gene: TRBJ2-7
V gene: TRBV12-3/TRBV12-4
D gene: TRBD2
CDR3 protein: CASRRAGLSYEQYF
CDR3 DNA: TGTGCCAGCAGACGAGCGGGACTCTCCTACGAGCAGTACTTC

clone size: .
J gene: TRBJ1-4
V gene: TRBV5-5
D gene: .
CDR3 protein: CASSFSGLSYELFF
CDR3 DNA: TGTGCCAGCAGCTTTTCTGGCCTCTCTTACGAACTGTTTTTT

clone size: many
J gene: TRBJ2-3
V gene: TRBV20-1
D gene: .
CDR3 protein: CSATLGGRTDTQYF
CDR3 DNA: TGCAGTGCTACCCTCGGGGGGCGCACAGATACGCAGTATTTT

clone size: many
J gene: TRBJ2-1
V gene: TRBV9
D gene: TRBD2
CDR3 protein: CASSPWTSGHEQFF
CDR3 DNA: TGTGCCAGCAGCCCTTGGACTAGTGGCCATGAGCAGTTCTTC

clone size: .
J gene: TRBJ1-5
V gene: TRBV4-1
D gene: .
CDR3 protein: CASSQEYGYSNQPQHF
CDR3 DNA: TGCGCCAGCAGCCAAGAGTATGGCTATAGCAATCAGCCCCAGCATTTT

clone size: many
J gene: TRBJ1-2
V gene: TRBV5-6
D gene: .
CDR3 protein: CASSSGTANGYTF
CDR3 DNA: TGTGCCAGCAGCTCGGGAACGGCAAATGGCTACACCTTC

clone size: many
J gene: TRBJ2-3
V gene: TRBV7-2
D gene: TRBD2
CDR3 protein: CASLSSGTIPDTQYF
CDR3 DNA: TGTGCCAGCTTATCTAGCGGGACCATCCCAGATACGCAGTATTTT

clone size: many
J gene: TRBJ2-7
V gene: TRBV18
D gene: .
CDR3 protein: CASSPPPSLSYEQYF
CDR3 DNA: TGTGCCAGCTCACCACCTCCAAGCCTGTCCTACGAGCAGTACTTC

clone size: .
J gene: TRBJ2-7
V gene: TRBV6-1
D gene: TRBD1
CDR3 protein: CVSWTGAYEQYF
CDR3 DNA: TGTGTCAGCTGGACAGGGGCCTACGAGCAGTACTTC

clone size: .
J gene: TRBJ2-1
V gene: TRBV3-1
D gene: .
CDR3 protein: CASSQDRETYNEQFF
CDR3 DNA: TGTGCCAGCAGCCAGGACCGGGAGACGTACAATGAGCAGTTCTTC

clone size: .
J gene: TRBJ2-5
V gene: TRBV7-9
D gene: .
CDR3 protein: CASSLLGGRKETQYF
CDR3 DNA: TGTGCCAGCAGCTTGCTGGGGGGACGAAAAGAGACCCAGTACTTC

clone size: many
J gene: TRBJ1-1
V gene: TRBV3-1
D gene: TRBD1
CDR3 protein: CASSLGQVSEAFF
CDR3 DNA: TGTGCCAGCAGCCTGGGACAGGTCTCTGAAGCTTTCTTT

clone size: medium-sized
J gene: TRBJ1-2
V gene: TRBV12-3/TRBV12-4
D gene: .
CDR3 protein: CASSPNGLYGYTF
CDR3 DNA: TGTGCCAGCAGTCCCAATGGGCTATATGGCTACACCTTC

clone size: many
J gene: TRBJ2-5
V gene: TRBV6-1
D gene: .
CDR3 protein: CASIQSGLETQYF
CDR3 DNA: TGTGCCAGCATTCAGTCGGGGTTAGAGACCCAGTACTTC

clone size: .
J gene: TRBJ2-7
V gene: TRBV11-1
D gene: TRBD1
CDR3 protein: CASSPTGPGPLSSYEQYF
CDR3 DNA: TGTGCCAGCAGCCCGACAGGGCCCGGTCCTCTAAGCTCCTACGAGCAGTACTTC